One TCR beta chain is described in this entry. Its antigen is currently not known. No qualities accompany the bases; no much larger clone lies one base away. The immunoSEQ Assay was the method used to sequence TCRbeta CDR3 regions. After extraction, genomic DNA underwent amplification by bias-controlled multiplex PCR, followed by high-throughput sequencing. As for the authors' bioinformatics: To quantify the absolute abundance of every unique TCRbeta CDR3 region, sequences were collapsed and filtered. T cell fraction was estimated by normalization of TCRbeta template counts to usable DNA, with usable DNA being measured through amplification of reference genes present in all nucleated cells. Repertoire TCRs were annotated as SARS-CoV-2-specific when V gene, CDR3 amino acid sequence and J gene were exactly matched to a known reactive TCR set. The reference SARS-CoV-2 TCR set was derived from MIRA and filtered for enrichment in COVID-19-positive ImmuneCODE repertoires, a step that removed public or cross-reactive TCRs. Using the MIRA antigens, annotated TCRs were further analysed by specific ORF or by position within an ORF. Breadth was defined as the number of annotated unique rearrangements divided by the total number of unique productive rearrangements, and depth was defined as the summed frequency of the annotated unique rearrangements. TCR breadth was compared between groups using two-sided Wilcoxon rank-sum tests. TCRdb stores this immuneACCESS table with in-frame sequences only. Part of the clones is absent; in the studies checked, under half of the shortfall reflects unresolved V genes, and no reason is known for the rest. For V, J and clone size, that table is used; D and trimming come from the DNA. This sample gives around 270,000 clones in total; roughly 85% of them show up just once. 2.9% of the sample goes to the ten largest clones.

The source of the sample is a study of Ad26.COV2.S vaccination and SARS-CoV-2 variants (dated by TCRdb to the early 2020s). A note on the overall study: Vaccine-arm donors came from COV1001, a multicentre, randomized, double-blind, placebo-controlled phase I-IIa trial of Ad26.COV2.S in healthy adults. Ad26.COV2.S was given intramuscularly at 5x10^10 or 1x10^11 viral particles, as a single shot or as two shots 56 days apart. TCRbeta repertoire sequencing was used to assess the specificity and breadth of SARS-CoV-2-reactive T cell receptors after Ad26.COV2.S vaccination. A total of some 30 samples were included in the TCR-sequenced set, comprising around 19 Ad26.COV2.S vaccine recipients, 5 placebo recipients and 8 SARS-CoV-2 convalescent individuals. Blinding of investigators to trial group allocation was maintained during experiments and outcome assessment. Trial participants were randomized into five groups of five, in which low-dose or high-dose Ad26.COV2.S was given once or twice, or placebo was given on both occasions. Summary of the overall study and its limitations: It was noted by the authors that total T cell responses may have been underestimated by the TCR breadth and depth analyses. Vaccine and placebo recipients had similar non-spike TCR breadth, a finding consistent with the vaccine containing only spike. After vaccination, spike-specific CD8+ and CD4+ T cell responses were reported to show substantial breadth. Compared with placebo recipients, Ad26.COV2.S recipients showed higher spike-specific TCR breadth (P = 0.0014). The study lacked the statistical power to compare responses across vaccine doses or regimens.

The intended sense of this specimen's treatment or condition label: about 20 received Ad26.COV2.S at low or high dose, single or two shots; 5 received placebo; per-sample allocation not given. For vaccine and placebo recipients, repertoires were sequenced using samples collected on day 63 after the first injection. Cohort 1b enrolled 20 to 30 adults aged 18-55 years at a single site in Boston, USA, between 29 July and 7 August 2020. Ad26.COV2.S was a replication-incompetent adenovirus type 26 vector expressing a prefusion-stabilized SARS-CoV-2 spike protein from the original Wuhan strain. The sample here was peripheral blood, taken in a trial of Ad26.COV2.S vaccine versus placebo. This TCR was recovered from a person between 18 and 60 years old who received the Ad26.COV2.S COVID-19 vaccine or a placebo.

The DNA sequence follows: TGTGCCAGCAGCTTTCGGACTAGCGGGAACACAGATACGCAGTATTTT. Its protein product is CASSFRTSGNTDTQYF. Recombination linked TRBV11-3 to TRBJ2-3; TRBD2 lines up with 12 middle nucleotides. The germline V gene yields SGHNT for CDR1 and YENEEA for CDR2. The CDR3 runs 16 amino acids, cysteine and phenylalanine included. The read is trimmed to its CDR3 DNA, 48 bases read in frame from base 1. Trimming accounts for 3 bases at V and 2 bases at J, while the number of junction bases matched to no gene is 3. Reference TRBV11-3 and TRBJ2-3 genes cover what lies past the CDR3, so the full variable domain is EAGVVQSPRYKIIEKKQPVAFWCNPISGHNTLYWYLQNLGQGPELLIRYENEEAVDDSQLPKDRFSAERLKGVDSTLKIQPAELGDSAVYLCASSFRTSGNTDTQYFGPGTRLTVL.